This T cell receptor beta chain was recovered during a study of shared clonotypes between healthy human individuals. Study-wide results and limits: Researchers found naive subsets generally carried larger estimated richness than memory subsets. Non-shared clonotypes had lower generation probabilities than clonotypes shared by all four sorted-subset donors. Sequencing depth was expected to affect clonotype sharing among donors.

As defined, naive CD8 cells were CD45RO-negative and positively selected for CCR7, with terminally differentiated effector memory CD45RA+ cells excluded. In the case of this clone: Antigen unknown.

The assay ran at deep level. The table came from immunoSEQ multiplex PCR; TCRdb's copy has only in-frame clones and leaves some out. The data contain about 820,000 clones, 80% to 95% of them singletons. CDR3 size: 16 residues. Germline CDR1 and CDR2: SGHDN and FVKESK. The V and J ends lost 2 bases and 3 bases, in that order; junction bases with no gene match: 9. The chain couples TRBV14 to TRBJ2-7, with TRBD2 identical over 8 bases. The sequence was collected from a man aged 25-40 years in good health. The source material was naive CD8+ T cells sorted from blood. The CDR3 DNA reads TGTGCCAGCAGCCAAATTATTGCGGGAGGATTCTACGAGCAGTACTTC. Translation: CASSQIIAGGFYEQYF.